Sequencing of this T cell receptor beta chain was carried out in a study of blood T cells in healthy people across ages. The use of a sample-barcoded 5' primer and a J-beta primer mix characterized a second PCR of about 7 to 12 cycles. The template-switch adaptor, which had 12 random nucleotides, put a tag on each cDNA molecule. TCRdb used MiXCR to reprocess the 5' RACE reads, holding one entry per CDR3 protein. Counted here are roughly 730,000 distinct CDR3 sequences, about 56% occurring once; the ten biggest clones make up around 24%. Overall study findings and caveats: Unsorted PBMC input precluded a conclusive naive versus antigen-experienced comparison.

This clonotype was detected once. Its cognate antigen is unknown. One end of the junction varies from germline; a read error may be responsible. The V gene's germline CDR1 is MNHEY and CDR2 SMNVEV (reference sequence). The CDR3 contains 17 residues. Total RNA extraction produced at least 6 micrograms (per sample) for the study. The sequence derives from a man aged 35-49 years in good health. What was sequenced was blood. The chain recombines TRBV27 with TRBJ2-7; 10 bases line up with TRBD1. Near its end, the DNA agrees better with TRBJ2-5, so the J call may be wrong. In DNA, the CDR3 is TGTGTCAGCAGAACCACGGTCCGGGACAGGGGAGAGGAGACCCAGTACTTC. Protein: CVSRTTVRDRGEETQYF.